These 12 T cell receptor beta chains were all obtained from the same sample, sequenced in a study of cytotoxic CD8 clonotypes in ibrutinib-treated CLL. Produced via immunoSEQ multiplex PCR; TCRdb's table is partial and in-frame only. This table holds 110,000 to 150,000 clones, more than 85% found once. Sequenced material: PBMCs, taken after 12 months of ibrutinib treatment. The source of these receptors is a human donor with chronic lymphocytic leukemia.

The genes are TRBV11-2 and TRBJ2-1; 8 nucleotides agree with TRBD2. Per germline, CDR1 SGHAT and CDR2 FQNNGV. The CDR3 runs to 13 residues. After removal of 7 bases from V and 15 bases from J, the junction contained 14 bases not matched to a gene. CDR3 protein: CASILSGGRIPFF. The CDR3 coding sequence is TGTGCCAGCATCCTGAGCGGGGGAAGGATTCCGTTCTTC. The whole variable domain, remainder taken from reference TRBV11-2 and TRBJ2-1, is EAGVAQSPRYKIIEKRQSVAFWCNPISGHATLYWYQQILGQGPKLLIQFQNNGVVDDSQLPKDRFSAERLKGVDSTLKIQPAKLEDSAVYLCASILSGGRIPFFGPGTRLTVL.

The J gene is TRBJ1-3, the V gene TRBV4-3, with D unresolved. Germline CDR1 is LGHNA and CDR2 is YSLEER. The CDR3 length is 16 residues. V was shortened by 3 bases and J by 0 bases, with 12 bases between the two germline ends. CDR3 in DNA: TGCGCCAGCAGCCAGGAGCCCCACGGCTCTGGAAACACCATATATTTT. This gives the protein CASSQEPHGSGNTIYF.

This rearrangement joins TRBV4-2 to TRBJ1-5, with 8 nucleotides matching TRBD1. V trimming: 0 bases; J trimming: 7 bases; junction bases outside the gene matches: 8. The CDR3 runs 16 residues. The germline V gene encodes CDR1 LGHNA and CDR2 YNFKEQ. CDR3 nucleotides: TGTGCCAGCAGCCAAGATACGACAGGGGTGGAACAGCCCCAGCATTTT. Its translation is CASSQDTTGVEQPQHF.

The J gene is TRBJ2-1, the V gene TRBV13, with D perhaps TRBD2 (6 bases). Trimming shortened V by 1 base and J by 7 bases, and 17 bases separated the two germline ends. The CDR3 loop spans 16 amino acids. Germline V gene lookup returns CDR1 PRHDT and CDR2 FYEKMQ (reference sequence). The CDR3 bases are TGTGCCAGCAGCTTAGTCGGCCTAGCGCAGAAGAATGAGCAGTTCTTC. Residues: CASSLVGLAQKNEQFF.

V gene TRBV4-2 combines with J gene TRBJ2-1; D uncertain. Trimming took off 7 bases at V and 8 bases at J, with 15 bases between the two ends. Per the germline V gene, CDR1 is LGHNA and CDR2 is YNFKEQ. CDR3 length equals 13 residues. The CDR3 region is CASTPDSNDEQFF. The DNA for the CDR3 is TGTGCCAGCACCCCCGACTCCAACGATGAGCAGTTCTTC.

This clone is a singleton in its sample. The CDR3 DNA sequence: TGTGCCAGCAGTTTACGGACGGATTACACTGAAGCTTTCTTT. Its protein product is CASSLRTDYTEAFF. The chain has TRBV27 and TRBJ1-1; D is undetermined. The CDR3 runs 14 residues. Germline CDR1 MNHEY, CDR2 SMNVEV (reference sequence). Trimming took 2 bases from V and 3 from J, leaving 10 bases between them.

The chain joins TRBV14 to TRBJ2-7; TRBD2 matches at 12 bases. This CDR3 comprises 17 residues. Germline assignment: CDR1 SGHDN and CDR2 FVKESK. Trimming at V came to 4 bases and at J to 3 bases, leaving 10 bases not matched to a gene. The CDR3 DNA sequence: TGTGCCAGCAGCCCCCAGCTAGCGGGAGGGCCCCTCTACGAGCAGTACTTC. Translation: CASSPQLAGGPLYEQYF.

CDR3 protein: CASSLLTGVAGELFF. For the CDR3, the DNA is TGTGCCAGCAGCTTGCTCACAGGGGTAGCCGGGGAGCTGTTTTTT. The chain links TRBV5-8 to TRBJ2-2; 7 nucleotides line up with TRBD1. This CDR3 spans 15 amino acids. CDR1 is SGHTS and CDR2 is YDEGEE in the germline V gene. V shed 1 base and J 6 bases; nucleotides not matched to a gene: 6.

The chain has TRBV30 and TRBJ2-3; no firm D call. The V and J ends lost 7 bases and 0 bases respectively, with 17 bases between them. This CDR3 comprises 15 residues. From germline, CDR1 is GTSNPN and CDR2 SVGIG (reference sequence). The CDR3 reads CAFQAFAASTDTQYF. CDR3 nucleotide sequence: TGTGCCTTCCAGGCGTTTGCTGCTAGCACAGATACGCAGTATTTT.

V is TRBV28 and J is TRBJ1-5, with TRBD1 matching over 7 bases. The CDR3 sequence is 16 residues long. The germline V gene encodes CDR1 MDHEN and CDR2 SYDVKM. Trimming cost V 5 bases and J 6 bases; bases outside gene matches: 13. CDR3 sequence: CASSSLTGTETQPQHF. The CDR3, as DNA: TGTGCCAGCAGTAGCTTGACAGGGACGGAAACTCAGCCCCAGCATTTT.

The chain employs TRBV10-1 and TRBJ2-7; D is uncertain. The CDR3 spans 11 residues. CDR1 and CDR2 from the germline V gene are WNHNN and SYGVQD (reference sequence). V lost 5 bases and J lost 3, with 5 bases in between. CDR3: CASSPIYEQYF. CDR3 nucleotide sequence: TGCGCCAGCAGTCCGATCTACGAGCAGTACTTC.

V gene TRBV18 combines with J gene TRBJ1-1; possible D gene TRBD1, 5 bases. Germline V gene lookup returns CDR1 KGHSH and CDR2 LQKENI. V was clipped by 3 bases and J by 7 bases, with 9 bases between them. The CDR3 has 12 amino acids. CDR3 sequence reads: CASSPAGGEAFF. DNA for the CDR3: TGTGCCAGCTCACCGGCCGGGGGTGAAGCTTTCTTT.